Listed below are T cell receptor beta chains from one sample, sequenced in a study of response to subunit inactivated influenza vaccine. One entry per CDR3 protein, called by TCRdb with MiXCR from the RT-PCR reads. Altogether roughly 700,000 distinct CDR3 sequences are present, 15% to 19% being singletons, with the ten largest covering 11%. The sample here was PBMCs from blood, taken 11 to 12 days after vaccination. Source of these receptors: a man in his fifties who received an inactivated influenza vaccine. Both conserved end residues are part of each CDR3. Fields, in order: V gene, CDR3 protein.

>TRBV6-2/TRBV6-3
CASSWTSGSNEQYF
>TRBV5-1
CASNSEMNTEAFF
>TRBV20-1
CSARGAAGGQGGTDTQYF
>TRBV9
CASSVAPYSSYEQYF
>TRBV6-2/TRBV6-3
CASTRSGQVYGNTIYF
>TRBV29-1
CSVVFRDRAQETQYF
>TRBV27
CASLPGRPEVFEAFF
>TRBV5-8
CASSRTGSGYTF
>TRBV11-2
CASSLGSRGGERTQYF
>TRBV12-3/TRBV12-4
CASSWALGNNEQFF
>TRBV11-2
CAIPIAGLAVNEQFF
>TRBV12-3/TRBV12-4
CASSHSGCSYNEQFF
>TRBV27
CATKHLSEPETQYF
>TRBV7-8
CASSLTYTTTDTQYF
>TRBV5-1
CASSFRGDQPQHF
>TRBV28
CASRTTGVNEQFF
>TRBV20-1
CSARVGDFEQFF
>TRBV7-9
CASSLVGGVGYTF
>TRBV12-3/TRBV12-4
CASSWGGGEQFF
>TRBV4-2
CASSQGLGDYEQYF
>TRBV6-5
CASSYSGEGVYGYTF
>TRBV18
CASSPNAYEQYF
>TRBV20-1
CSARLPGQGIYNEQFF
>TRBV15
CATSRGSSTDTQYF
>TRBV30
CAWSVNLSNEQFF
>TRBV18
CASSLSYDNGYTF
>TRBV29-1
CSISFGGNEQFF
>TRBV20-1
CSAISGDDGGDTQYF
>TRBV12-3/TRBV12-4
CASSFGGDQETQYF